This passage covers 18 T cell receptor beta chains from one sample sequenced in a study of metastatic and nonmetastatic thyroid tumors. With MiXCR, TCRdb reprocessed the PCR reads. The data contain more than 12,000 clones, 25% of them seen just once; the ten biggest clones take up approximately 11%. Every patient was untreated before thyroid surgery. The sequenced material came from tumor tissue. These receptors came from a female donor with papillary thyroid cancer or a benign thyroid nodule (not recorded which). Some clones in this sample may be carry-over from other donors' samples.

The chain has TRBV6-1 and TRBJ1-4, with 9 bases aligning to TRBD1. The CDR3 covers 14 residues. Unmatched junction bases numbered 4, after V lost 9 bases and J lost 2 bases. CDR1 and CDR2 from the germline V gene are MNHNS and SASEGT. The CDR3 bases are TGTGCCAGTGGACAGGGGACGACTAATGAAAAACTGTTTTTT. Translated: CASGQGTTNEKLFF.

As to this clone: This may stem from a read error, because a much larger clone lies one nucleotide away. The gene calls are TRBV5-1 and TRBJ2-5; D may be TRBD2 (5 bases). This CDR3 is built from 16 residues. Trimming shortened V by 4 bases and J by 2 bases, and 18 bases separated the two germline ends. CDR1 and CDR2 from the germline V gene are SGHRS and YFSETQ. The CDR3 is CASSAGPGKLQETQYF. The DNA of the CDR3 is TGCGCCAGCAGCGCGGGCCCCGGAAAGTTACAAGAGACCCAGTACTTC.

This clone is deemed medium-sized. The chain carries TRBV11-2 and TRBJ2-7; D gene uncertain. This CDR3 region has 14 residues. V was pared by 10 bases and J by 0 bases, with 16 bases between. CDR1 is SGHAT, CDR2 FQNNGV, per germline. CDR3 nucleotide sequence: TGTGCCACCTCTAGGGTGGAAAGCTCCTACGAGCAGTACTTC. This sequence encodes CATSRVESSYEQYF.

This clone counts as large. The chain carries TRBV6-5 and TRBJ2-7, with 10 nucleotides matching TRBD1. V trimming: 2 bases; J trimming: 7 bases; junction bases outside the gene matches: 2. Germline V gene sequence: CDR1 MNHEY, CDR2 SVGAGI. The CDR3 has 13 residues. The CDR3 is CASSYDRGLEQYF. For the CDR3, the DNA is TGTGCCAGCAGTTACGACAGGGGGCTTGAGCAGTACTTC.

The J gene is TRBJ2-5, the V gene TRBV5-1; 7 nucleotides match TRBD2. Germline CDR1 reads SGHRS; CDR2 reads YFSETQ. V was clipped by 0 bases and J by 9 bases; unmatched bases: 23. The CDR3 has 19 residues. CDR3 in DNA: TGCGCCAGCAGCTTGGCTATCGGGAGGCCCCCGGCCCACCAAGATGCCCAGTACTTC. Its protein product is CASSLAIGRPPAHQDAQYF.

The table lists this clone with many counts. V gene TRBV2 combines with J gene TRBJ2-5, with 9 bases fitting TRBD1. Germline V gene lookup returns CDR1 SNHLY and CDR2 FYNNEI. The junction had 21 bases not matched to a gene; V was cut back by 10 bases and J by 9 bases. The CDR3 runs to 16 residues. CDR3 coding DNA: TGTGCCATACCCGCCCCGGGACAGGGAAAACAAAGGGCCCAGTACTTC. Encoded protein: CAIPAPGQGKQRAQYF. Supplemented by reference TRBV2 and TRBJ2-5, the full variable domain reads EPEVTQTPSHQVTQMGQEVILRCVPISNHLYFYWYRQILGQKVEFLVSFYNNEISEKSEIFDDQFSVERPDGSNFTLKIRSTKLEDSAMYFCAIPAPGQGKQRAQYFGPGTRLLVL.

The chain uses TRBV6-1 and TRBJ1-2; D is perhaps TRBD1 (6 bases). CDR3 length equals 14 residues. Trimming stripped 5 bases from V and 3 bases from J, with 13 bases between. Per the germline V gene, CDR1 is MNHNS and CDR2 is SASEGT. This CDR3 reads CASSPDSTHYGYTF. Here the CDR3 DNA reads TGTGCCAGCAGTCCGGACAGTACCCACTATGGCTACACCTTC.

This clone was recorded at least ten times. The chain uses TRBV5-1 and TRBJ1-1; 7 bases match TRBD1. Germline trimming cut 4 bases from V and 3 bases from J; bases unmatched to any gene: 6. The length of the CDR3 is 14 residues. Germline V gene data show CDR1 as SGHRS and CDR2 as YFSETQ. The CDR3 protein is CASSVTGRDTEAFF. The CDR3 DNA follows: TGCGCCAGCAGCGTGACAGGGAGGGACACTGAAGCTTTCTTT.

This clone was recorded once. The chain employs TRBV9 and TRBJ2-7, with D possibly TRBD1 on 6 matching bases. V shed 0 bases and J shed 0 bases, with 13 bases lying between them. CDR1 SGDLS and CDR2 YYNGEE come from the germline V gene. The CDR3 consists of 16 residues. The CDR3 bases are TGTGCCAGCAGCGTAGGAACTTGGACAGACTCCTACGAGCAGTACTTC. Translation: CASSVGTWTDSYEQYF.

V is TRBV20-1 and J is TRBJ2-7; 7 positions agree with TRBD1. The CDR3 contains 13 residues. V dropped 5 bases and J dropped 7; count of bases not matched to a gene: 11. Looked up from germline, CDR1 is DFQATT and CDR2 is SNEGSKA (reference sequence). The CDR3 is CSAGPGGNREQYF. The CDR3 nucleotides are TGCAGTGCTGGCCCAGGGGGAAATCGAGAGCAGTACTTC.

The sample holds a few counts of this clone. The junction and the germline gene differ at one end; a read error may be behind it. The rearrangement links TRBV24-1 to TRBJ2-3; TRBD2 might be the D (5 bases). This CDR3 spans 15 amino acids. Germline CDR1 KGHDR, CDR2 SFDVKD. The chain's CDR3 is CATGNTGSGTNTQYF. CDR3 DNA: TGTGCCACCGGGAATACGGGGTCGGGCACAAATACGCAGTATTTT.

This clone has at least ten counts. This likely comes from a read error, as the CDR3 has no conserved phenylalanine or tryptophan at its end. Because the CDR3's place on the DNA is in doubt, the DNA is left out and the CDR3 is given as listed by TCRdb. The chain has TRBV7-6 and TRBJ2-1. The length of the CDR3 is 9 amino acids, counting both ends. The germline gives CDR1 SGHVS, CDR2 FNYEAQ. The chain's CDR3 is CASSRRKGP.

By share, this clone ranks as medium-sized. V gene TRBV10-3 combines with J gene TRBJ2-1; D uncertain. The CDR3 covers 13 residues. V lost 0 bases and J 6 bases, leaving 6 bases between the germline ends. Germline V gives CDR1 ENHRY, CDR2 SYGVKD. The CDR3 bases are TGTGCCATCAGTGAGTCGTCACGCAATGAGCAGTTCTTC. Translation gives CAISESSRNEQFF.

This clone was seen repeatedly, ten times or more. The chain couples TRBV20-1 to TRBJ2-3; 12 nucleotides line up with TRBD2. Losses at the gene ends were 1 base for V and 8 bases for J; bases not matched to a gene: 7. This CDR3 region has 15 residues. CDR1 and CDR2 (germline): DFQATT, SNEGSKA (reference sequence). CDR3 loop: CSARGPSGRGGTQYF. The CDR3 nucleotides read TGCAGTGCTAGAGGCCCTAGCGGGAGGGGAGGTACGCAGTATTTT.

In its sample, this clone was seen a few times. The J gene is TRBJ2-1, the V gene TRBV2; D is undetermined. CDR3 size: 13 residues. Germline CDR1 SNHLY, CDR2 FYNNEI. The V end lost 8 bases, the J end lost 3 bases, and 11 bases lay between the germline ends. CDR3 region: CASSSNNYNEQFF. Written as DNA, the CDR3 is TGTGCCAGCTCGTCGAATAACTACAATGAGCAGTTCTTC.

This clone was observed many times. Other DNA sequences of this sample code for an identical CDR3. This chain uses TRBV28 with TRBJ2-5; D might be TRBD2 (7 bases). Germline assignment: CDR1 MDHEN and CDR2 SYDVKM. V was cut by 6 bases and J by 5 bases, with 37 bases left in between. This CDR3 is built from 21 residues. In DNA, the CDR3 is TGTGCCAGCAGCCGAGCTTTGGGGGCCAAACTAGCGCGCCGCGGGCGGGAGACCCAGTACTTC. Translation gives CASSRALGAKLARRGRETQYF.

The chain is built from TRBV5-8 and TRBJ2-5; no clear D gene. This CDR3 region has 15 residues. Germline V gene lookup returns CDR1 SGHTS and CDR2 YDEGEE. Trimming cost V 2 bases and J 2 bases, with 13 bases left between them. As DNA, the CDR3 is TGTGCCAGCAGCTTTTTATCGGCAGAGCAAGAGACCCAGTACTTC. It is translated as CASSFLSAEQETQYF.

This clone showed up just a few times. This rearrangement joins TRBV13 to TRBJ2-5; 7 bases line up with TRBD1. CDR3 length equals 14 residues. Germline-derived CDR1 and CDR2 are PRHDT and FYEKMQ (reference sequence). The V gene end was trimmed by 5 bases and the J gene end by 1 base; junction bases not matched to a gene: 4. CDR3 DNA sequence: TGTGCCAGCAGCCAACGGGACAGCCAAGAGACCCAGTACTTC. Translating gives CASSQRDSQETQYF.